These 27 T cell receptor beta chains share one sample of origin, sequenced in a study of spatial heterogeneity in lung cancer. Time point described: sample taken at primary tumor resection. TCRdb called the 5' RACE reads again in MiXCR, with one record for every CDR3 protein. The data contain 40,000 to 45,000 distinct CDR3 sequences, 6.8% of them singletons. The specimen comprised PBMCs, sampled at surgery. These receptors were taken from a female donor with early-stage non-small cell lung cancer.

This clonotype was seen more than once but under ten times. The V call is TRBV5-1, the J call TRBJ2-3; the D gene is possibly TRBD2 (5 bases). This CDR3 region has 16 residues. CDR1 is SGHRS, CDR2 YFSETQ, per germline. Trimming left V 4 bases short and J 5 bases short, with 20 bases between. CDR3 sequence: CASSPRTGNKGDTQYF. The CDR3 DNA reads TGCGCCAGCAGCCCCCGGACTGGGAATAAGGGAGATACGCAGTATTTT.

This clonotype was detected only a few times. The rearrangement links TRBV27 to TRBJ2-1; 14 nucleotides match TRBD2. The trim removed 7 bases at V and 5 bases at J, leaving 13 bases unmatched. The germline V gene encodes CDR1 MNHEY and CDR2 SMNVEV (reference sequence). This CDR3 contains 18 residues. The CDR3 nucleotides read TGTGCCAGCACCACCCCGGGACTAGCGGGGGCCCCGGACAATGAGCAGTTCTTC. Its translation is CASTTPGLAGAPDNEQFF.

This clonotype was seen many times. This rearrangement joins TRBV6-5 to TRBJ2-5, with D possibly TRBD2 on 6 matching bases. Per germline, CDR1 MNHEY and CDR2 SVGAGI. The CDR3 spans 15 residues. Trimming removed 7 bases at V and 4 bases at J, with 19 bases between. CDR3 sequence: CASISPRRGSETQYF. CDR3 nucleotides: TGTGCCAGCATCTCACCCCGCCGGGGGTCAGAGACCCAGTACTTC.

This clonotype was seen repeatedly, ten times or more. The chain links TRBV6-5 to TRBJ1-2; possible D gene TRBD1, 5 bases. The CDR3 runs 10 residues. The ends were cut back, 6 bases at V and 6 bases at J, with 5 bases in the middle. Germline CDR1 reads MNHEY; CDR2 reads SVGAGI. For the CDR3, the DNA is TGTGCCAGCAGGGGGGATGGCTACACCTTC. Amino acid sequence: CASRGDGYTF.

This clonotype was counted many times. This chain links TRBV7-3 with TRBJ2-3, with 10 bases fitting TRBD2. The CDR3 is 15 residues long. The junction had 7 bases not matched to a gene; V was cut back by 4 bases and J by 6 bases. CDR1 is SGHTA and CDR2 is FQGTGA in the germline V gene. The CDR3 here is CASSWSSGGSDTQYF. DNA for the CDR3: TGTGCCAGCAGCTGGTCTAGCGGGGGTTCCGATACGCAGTATTTT.

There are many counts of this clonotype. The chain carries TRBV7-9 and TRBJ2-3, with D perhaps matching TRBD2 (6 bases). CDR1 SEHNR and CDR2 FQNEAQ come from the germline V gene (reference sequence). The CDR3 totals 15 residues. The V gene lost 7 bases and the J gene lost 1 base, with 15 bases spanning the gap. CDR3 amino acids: CASTLGSGRTDTQYF. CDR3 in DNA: TGTGCCAGCACCCTGGGTAGCGGACGCACAGATACGCAGTATTTT.

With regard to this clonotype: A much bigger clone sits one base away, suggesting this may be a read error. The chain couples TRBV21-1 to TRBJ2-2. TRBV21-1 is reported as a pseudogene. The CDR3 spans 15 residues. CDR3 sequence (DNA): TGTGCCTGCAGCATCTCTAGAGTAGGGACCGGGGAGCTGTTTTTT. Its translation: CACSISRVGTGELFF.

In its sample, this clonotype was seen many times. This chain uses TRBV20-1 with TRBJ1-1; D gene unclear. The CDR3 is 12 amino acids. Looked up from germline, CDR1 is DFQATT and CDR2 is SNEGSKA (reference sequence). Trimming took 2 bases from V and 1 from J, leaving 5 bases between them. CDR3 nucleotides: TGCAGTGCTAGAAAGGGGAACACTGAAGCTTTCTTT. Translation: CSARKGNTEAFF.

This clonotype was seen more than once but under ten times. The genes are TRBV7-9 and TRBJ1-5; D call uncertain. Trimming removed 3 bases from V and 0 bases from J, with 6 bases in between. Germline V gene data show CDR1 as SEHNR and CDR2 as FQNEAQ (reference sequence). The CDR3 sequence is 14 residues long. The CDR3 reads CASSLTDSNQPQHF. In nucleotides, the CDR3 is TGTGCCAGCAGCTTGACGGATAGCAATCAGCCCCAGCATTTT.

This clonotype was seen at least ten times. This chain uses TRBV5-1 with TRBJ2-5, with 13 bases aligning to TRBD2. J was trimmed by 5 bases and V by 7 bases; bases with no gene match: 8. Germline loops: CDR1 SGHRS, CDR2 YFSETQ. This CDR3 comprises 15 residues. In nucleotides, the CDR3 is TGCGCCAGCTCAGGACTAGCGGGGGCGTCGGAGACCCAGTACTTC. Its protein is CASSGLAGASETQYF.

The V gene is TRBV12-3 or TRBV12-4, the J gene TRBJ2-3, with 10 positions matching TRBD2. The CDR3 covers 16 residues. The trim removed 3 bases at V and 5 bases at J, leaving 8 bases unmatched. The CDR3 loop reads CASSFGAGGQEDTQYF. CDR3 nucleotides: TGTGCCAGCAGTTTCGGAGCGGGGGGGCAGGAAGATACGCAGTATTTT.

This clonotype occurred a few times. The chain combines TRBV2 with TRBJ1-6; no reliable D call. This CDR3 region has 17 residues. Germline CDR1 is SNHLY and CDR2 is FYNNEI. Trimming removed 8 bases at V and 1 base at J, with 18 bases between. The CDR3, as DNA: TGTGCCAGCTATTGGCACTTGCCCCAATCCTATAATTCACCCCTCCACTTT. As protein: CASYWHLPQSYNSPLHF. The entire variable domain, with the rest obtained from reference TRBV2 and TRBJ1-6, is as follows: EPEVTQTPSHQVTQMGQEVILRCVPISNHLYFYWYRQILGQKVEFLVSFYNNEISEKSEIFDDQFSVERPDGSNFTLKIRSTKLEDSAMYFCASYWHLPQSYNSPLHFGNGTRLTVT.

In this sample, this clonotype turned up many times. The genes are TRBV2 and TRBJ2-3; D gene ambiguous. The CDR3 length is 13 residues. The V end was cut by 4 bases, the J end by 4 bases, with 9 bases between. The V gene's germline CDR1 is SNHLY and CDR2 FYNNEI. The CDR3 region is CASSVAWADTQYF. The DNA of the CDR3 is TGTGCCAGCAGTGTTGCATGGGCAGATACGCAGTATTTT.

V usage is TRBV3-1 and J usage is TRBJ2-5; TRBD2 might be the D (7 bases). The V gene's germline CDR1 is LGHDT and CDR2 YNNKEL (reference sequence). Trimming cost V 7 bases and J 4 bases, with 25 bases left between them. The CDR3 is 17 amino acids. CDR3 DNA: TGTGCCAGCAAGGAGGGGGGGCCGGGAGCGTTCCTAGAGACCCAGTACTTC. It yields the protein CASKEGGPGAFLETQYF.

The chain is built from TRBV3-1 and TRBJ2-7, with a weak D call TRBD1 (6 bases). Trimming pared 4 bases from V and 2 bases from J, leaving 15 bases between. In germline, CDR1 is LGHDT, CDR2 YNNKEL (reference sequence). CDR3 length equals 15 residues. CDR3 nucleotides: TGTGCCAGCAGCCCTTCTGGGACATTTGCCTACGAGCAGTACTTC. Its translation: CASSPSGTFAYEQYF.

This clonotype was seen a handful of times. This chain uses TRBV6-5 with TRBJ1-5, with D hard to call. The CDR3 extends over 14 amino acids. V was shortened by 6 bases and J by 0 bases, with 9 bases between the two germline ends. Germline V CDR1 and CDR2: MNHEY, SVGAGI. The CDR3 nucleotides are TGTGCCAGCAGCCGGACTTATAGCAATCAGCCCCAGCATTTT. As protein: CASSRTYSNQPQHF.

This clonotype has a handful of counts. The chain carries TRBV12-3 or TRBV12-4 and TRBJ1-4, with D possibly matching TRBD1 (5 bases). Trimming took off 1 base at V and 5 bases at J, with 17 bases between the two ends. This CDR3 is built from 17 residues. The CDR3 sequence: CASSLGLGRDVNEKLFF. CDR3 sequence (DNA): TGTGCCAGCAGTTTAGGCCTGGGGAGGGACGTAAATGAAAAACTGTTTTTT.

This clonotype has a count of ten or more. This CDR3 is CASSTLGGSYNEQFF. CDR3 coding DNA: TGTGCCAGCAGCACTTTGGGGGGCTCCTACAATGAGCAGTTCTTC. The J gene is TRBJ2-1, the V gene TRBV28, with D possibly matching TRBD2 (6 bases). Per the germline V gene, CDR1 is MDHEN and CDR2 is SYDVKM. The CDR3 is 15 amino acids. V lost 6 bases, J lost 0 bases, and 12 bases lay in between.

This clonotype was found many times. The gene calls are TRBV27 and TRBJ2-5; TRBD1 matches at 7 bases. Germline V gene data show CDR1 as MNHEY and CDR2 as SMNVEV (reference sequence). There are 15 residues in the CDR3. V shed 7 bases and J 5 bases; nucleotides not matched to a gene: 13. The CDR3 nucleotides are TGTGCCAGCACCTTTACAGGGGCCTTAAGGGAGACCCAGTACTTC. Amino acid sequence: CASTFTGALRETQYF.

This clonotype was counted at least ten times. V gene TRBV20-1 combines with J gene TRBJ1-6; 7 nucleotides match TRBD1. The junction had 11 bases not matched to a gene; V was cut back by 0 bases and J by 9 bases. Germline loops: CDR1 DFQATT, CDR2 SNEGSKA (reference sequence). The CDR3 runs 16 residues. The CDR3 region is CSARDQRQGDSSPLHF. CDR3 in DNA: TGCAGTGCTAGAGATCAAAGACAGGGAGATAGTTCACCCCTCCACTTT.

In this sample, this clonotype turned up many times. CDR3 bases: TGTGCCAGCAGCCAAAGTCGCGAGCAGTACTTC. It yields the protein CASSQSREQYF. The rearrangement uses TRBV3-1 and TRBJ2-7; D is unresolved. V gave up 2 bases and J gave up 6 bases, with 5 bases separating them. Germline V lookup: CDR1 LGHDT, CDR2 YNNKEL (reference sequence). The CDR3 runs to 11 residues.

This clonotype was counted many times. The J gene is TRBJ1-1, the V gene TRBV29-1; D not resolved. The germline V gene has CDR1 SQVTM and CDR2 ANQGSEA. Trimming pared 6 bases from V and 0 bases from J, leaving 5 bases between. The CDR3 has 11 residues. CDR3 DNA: TGCAGCGTGACGGTGAACACTGAAGCTTTCTTT. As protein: CSVTVNTEAFF.

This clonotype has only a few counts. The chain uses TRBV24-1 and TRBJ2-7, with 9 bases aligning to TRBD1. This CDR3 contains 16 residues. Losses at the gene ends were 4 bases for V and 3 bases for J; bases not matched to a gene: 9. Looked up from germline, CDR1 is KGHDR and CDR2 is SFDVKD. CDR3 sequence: CATSDRTGVGSYEQYF. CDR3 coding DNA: TGTGCCACCAGTGACCGGACAGGGGTCGGGAGCTACGAGCAGTACTTC.

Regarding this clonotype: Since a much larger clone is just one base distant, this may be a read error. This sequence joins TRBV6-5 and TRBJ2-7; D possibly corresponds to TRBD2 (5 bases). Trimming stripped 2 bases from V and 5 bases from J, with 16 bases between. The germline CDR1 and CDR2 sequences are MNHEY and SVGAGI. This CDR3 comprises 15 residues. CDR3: CASSYTIIGRDEQYF. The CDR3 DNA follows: TGTGCCAGCAGTTACACGATAATAGGGCGGGACGAGCAGTACTTC.

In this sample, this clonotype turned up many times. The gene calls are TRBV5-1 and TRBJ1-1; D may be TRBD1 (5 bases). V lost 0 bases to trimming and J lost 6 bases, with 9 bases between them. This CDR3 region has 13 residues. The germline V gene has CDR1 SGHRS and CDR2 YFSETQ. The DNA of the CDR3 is TGCGCCAGCAGCTTGGTGGGGACTCCTGAAGCTTTCTTT. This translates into CASSLVGTPEAFF.

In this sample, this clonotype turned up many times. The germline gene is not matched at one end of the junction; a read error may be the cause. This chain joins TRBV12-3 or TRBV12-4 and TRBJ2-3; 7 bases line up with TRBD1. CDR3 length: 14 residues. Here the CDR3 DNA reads TGTACCAGCAGTTCGACAGGGAACCTAGATACGCAGTATTTT. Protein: CTSSSTGNLDTQYF.

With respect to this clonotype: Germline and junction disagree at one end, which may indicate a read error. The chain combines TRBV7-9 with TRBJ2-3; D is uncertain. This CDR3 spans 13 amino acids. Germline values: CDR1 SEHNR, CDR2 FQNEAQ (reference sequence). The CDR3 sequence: CVSTYMIADTQYF. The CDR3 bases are TGTGTCAGCACCTACATGATCGCAGATACGCAGTATTTT.